This record concerns one T cell receptor beta chain sequence. As yet, its antigen is unknown. Reverse transcribing all isolated RNA meant expressed TCRB transcripts were sequenced. The method was immunoSEQ multiplex PCR; TCRdb's version includes in-frame clones alone and lacks a portion of them. The sample comprises about 340,000 clones, 7% to 10% of which are singletons, and roughly 0.99% rests with the top ten. CD45RO/CCR7/CD25/CD127/CD95/CD27 staining was used to isolate CD4+ naive, central memory, regulatory and stem cell-like memory cells by sorting. Germline V gene sequence: CDR1 ENHRY, CDR2 SYGVKD. The CDR3 has 18 residues. J lost 1 base, V lost 3 bases, and 13 bases had no gene match. The sample originates from a study of beta chain features in type 1 diabetes. General study results and limits: Moderate yet significant TCRB CDR3 shortening was seen in Type 1 diabetes patients in all four CD4+ subsets.

Sequenced sample: central memory CD4+ T cells from blood. This chain uses TRBV10-3 with TRBJ1-1, with 8 bases aligning to TRBD1. The receptor comes from a man between 25 and 39 years old with type 1 diabetes. The DNA of the CDR3 is TGTGCCATCAGTGATACACCGACCTCAGGGGGCGCGAACACTGAAGCTTTCTTT. Its protein product is CAISDTPTSGGANTEAFF.